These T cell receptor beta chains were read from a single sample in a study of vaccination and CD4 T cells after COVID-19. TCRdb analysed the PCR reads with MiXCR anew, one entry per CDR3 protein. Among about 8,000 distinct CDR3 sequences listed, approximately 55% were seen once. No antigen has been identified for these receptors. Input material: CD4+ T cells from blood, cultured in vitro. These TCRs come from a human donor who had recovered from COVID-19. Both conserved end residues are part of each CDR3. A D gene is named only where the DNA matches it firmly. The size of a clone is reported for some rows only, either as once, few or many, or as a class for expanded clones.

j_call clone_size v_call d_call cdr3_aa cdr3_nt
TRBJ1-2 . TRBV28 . CASRGGFPNYGYTF TGTGCCAGCAGGGGGGGGTTCCCTAACTATGGCTACACCTTC
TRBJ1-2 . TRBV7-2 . CASSPIPGVFGYTF TGTGCCAGCAGCCCCATACCTGGGGTGTTCGGCTACACCTTC
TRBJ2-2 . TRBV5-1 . CASSLVWENTGELFF TGCGCCAGCAGCTTGGTGTGGGAAAACACCGGGGAGCTGTTTTTT
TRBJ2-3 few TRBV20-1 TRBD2 CSASGTSGGPTDTQYF TGCAGTGCTAGTGGGACTAGCGGGGGACCCACAGATACGCAGTATTTT
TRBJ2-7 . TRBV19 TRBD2 CASSSRRLAGSYEQYF TGTGCCAGTAGTTCGAGAAGACTAGCGGGTAGCTACGAGCAGTACTTC
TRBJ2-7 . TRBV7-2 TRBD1 CASSSGQGRTIEQYF TGTGCCAGCAGCTCTGGACAGGGTAGGACCATCGAGCAGTACTTC
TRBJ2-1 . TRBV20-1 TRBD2 CSATSGIWNEQFF TGCAGTGCTACTAGCGGGATTTGGAATGAGCAGTTCTTC
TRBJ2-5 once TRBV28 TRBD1 CASSLGTGWGTQYF TGTGCCAGCAGTTTGGGGACAGGGTGGGGGACCCAGTACTTC
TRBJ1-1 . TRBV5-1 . CASSPRGGMNTEAFF TGCGCCAGCAGCCCCCGAGGGGGGATGAACACTGAAGCTTTCTTT
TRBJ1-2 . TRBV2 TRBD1 CASSGTGGHGYTF TGTGCCAGCAGCGGCACAGGGGGCCATGGCTACACCTTC
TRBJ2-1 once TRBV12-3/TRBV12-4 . CASNPDRYNEQFF TGTGCCAGCAACCCCGACAGATACAATGAGCAGTTCTTC
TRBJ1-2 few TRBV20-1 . CSANFIQGQSYTF TGCAGTGCTAATTTCATCCAAGGGCAAAGCTACACCTTC